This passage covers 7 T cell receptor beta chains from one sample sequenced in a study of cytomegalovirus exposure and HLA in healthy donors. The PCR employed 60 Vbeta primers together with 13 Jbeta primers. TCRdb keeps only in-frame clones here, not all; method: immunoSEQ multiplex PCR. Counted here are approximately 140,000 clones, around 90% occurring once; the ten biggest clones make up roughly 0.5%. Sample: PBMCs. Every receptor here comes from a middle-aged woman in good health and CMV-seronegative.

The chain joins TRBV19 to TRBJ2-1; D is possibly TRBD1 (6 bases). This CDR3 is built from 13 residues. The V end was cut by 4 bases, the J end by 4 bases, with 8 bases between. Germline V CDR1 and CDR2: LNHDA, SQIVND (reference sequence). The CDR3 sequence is CASSRDTYNEQFF. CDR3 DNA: TGTGCCAGTAGTAGGGACACGTACAATGAGCAGTTCTTC.

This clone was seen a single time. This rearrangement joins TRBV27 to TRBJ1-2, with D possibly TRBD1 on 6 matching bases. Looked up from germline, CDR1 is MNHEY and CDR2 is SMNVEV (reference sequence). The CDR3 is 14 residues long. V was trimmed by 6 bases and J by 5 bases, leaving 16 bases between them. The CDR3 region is CASRSGGAGYGYTF. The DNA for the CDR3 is TGTGCCAGCAGATCGGGGGGGGCGGGGTATGGCTACACCTTC.

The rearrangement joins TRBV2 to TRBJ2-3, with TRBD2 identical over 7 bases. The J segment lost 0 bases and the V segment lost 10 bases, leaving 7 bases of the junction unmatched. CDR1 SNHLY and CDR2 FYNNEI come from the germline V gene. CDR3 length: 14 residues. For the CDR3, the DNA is TGTGCCAACGCCGGGGACTACAGCACAGATACGCAGTATTTT. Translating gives CANAGDYSTDTQYF.

CDR3 protein: CASSTRGGARSYNEQFF. Here the CDR3 DNA reads TGTGCCAGCAGCACACGCGGGGGGGCCCGTAGCTACAATGAGCAGTTCTTC. The V gene is TRBV9, the J gene TRBJ2-1; TRBD2 matches 9 bases. The V gene end was trimmed by 4 bases and the J gene end by 3 bases; junction bases not matched to a gene: 11. The CDR3 has 17 residues. The V gene's germline CDR1 is SGDLS and CDR2 YYNGEE.

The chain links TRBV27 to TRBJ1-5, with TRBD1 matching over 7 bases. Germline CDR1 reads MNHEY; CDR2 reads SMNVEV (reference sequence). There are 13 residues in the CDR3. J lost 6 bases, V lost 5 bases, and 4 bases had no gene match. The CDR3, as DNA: TGTGCCAGCAGTGCGACAGGGCGTCAGCCCCAGCATTTT. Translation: CASSATGRQPQHF.

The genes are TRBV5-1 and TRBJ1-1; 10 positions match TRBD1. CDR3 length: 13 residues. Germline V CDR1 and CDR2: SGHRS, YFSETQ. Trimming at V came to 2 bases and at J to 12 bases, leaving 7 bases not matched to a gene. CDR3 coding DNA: TGCGCCAGCAGCTTAGGGACAGGGGAGTTAACTTTCTTT. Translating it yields CASSLGTGELTFF.

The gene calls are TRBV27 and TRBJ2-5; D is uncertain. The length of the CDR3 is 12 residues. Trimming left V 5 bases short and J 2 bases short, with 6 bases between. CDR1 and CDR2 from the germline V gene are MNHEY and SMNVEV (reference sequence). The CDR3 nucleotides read TGTGCCAGCAGTCCTACTCAAGAGACCCAGTACTTC. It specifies CASSPTQETQYF.